The clone carrying this T cell receptor beta chain was observed a handful of times. Its specificity is unknown. This sample is part of a study of blood T cells in healthy people across ages. Germline CDR1 DFQATT, CDR2 SNEGSKA (reference sequence). V gave up 0 bases and J gave up 5 bases; unmatched junction bases: 4. CDR3 length equals 14 residues. Study observations and caveats: The percentage of naive T cells correlated strongly with TCR beta diversity.

Then a second PCR, running about 6 to 11 cycles, was carried out with a sample-barcoded 5' primer and a J-beta primer mix. TCRdb analysed the 5' RACE reads with MiXCR anew, one entry per CDR3 protein. Among around 1,000,000 distinct CDR3 sequences listed, roughly two fifths were seen once. The chain couples TRBV20-1 to TRBJ2-1, with TRBD2 matching 7 bases. This receptor was obtained from a man aged 18 to 29 in good health. Sequencing was performed on blood. The CDR3 here is CSARERERHNEQFF. In nucleotides, the CDR3 is TGCAGTGCTAGAGAGCGGGAGCGCCACAATGAGCAGTTCTTC.